The text below deals with one T cell receptor (beta chain). Its specificity is unknown. The entry originates in a study of T cells in localized non-small cell lung cancer. Study results and caveats: Uninvolved adjacent lung had more T cell clonality than any other tissue, topping tumor.

Assay used: immunoSEQ multiplex PCR; TCRdb lists only in-frame clones, some missing. The data show under 65,000 clones, about 83% seen once. The CDR3 runs to 16 residues. Trimming took off 7 bases at V and 4 bases at J, with 20 bases between the two ends. CDR1 SGHRS and CDR2 YFSETQ come from the germline V gene. The genes are TRBV5-1 and TRBJ2-2; maybe TRBD2 (5 bases). The specimen was peripheral blood, collected before any cancer treatment. The receptor was isolated from a female donor older than 55 with stage II squamous cell lung carcinoma. CDR3: CASREGGLMGTGELFF. CDR3 sequence (DNA): TGCGCCAGCCGAGAGGGCGGATTGATGGGCACCGGGGAGCTGTTTTTT.